The sequence of this TCR beta chain was determined in a study of CD8 T cells in ankylosing spondylitis. Study-wide results and caveats: Among TCR beta sequences, a motif of several highly homologous variants appeared characteristic of ankylosing spondylitis blood.

TCRdb itself ran the 5' RACE reads through MiXCR, one entry per CDR3 protein. Seen here are a few hundred thousand distinct CDR3 sequences, 15% to 20% observed once, and the top ten hold over 25%. This clonotype was picked up many times. Its cognate antigen is unknown. V was clipped by 2 bases and J by 5 bases, with 12 bases between them. The CDR3 loop spans 14 amino acids. Germline V gene data show CDR1 as MGHDK and CDR2 as SYGVNS. The origin of this receptor is a male donor with ankylosing spondylitis or in good health (not recorded which). The chain couples TRBV25-1 to TRBJ2-5; TRBD1 is a possible D gene (8 bases). Sequencing was carried out using blood, either unsorted or a sorted T cell fraction (not recorded which). CDR3 region: CASSENRGGETQYF. In nucleotides, the CDR3 is TGTGCCAGCAGTGAAAACAGGGGGGGGGAGACCCAGTACTTC.